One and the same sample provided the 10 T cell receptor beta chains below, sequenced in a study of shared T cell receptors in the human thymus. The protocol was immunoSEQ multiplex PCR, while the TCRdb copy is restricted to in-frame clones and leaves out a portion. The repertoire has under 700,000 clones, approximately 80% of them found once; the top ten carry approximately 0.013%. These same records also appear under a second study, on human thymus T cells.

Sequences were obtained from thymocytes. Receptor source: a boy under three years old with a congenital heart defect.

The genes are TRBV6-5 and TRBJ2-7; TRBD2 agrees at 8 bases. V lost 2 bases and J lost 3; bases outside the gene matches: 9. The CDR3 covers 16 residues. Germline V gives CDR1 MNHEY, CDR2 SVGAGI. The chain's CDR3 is CASSYLAGDWGYEQYF. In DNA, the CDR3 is TGTGCCAGCAGTTACCTAGCGGGTGACTGGGGCTACGAGCAGTACTTC.

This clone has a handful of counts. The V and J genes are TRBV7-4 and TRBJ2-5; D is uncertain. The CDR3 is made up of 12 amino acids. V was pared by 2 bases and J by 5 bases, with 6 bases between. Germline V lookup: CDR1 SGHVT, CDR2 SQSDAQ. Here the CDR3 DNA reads TGTGCCAGCAGCTTACCGAGGGAGACCCAGTACTTC. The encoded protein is CASSLPRETQYF.

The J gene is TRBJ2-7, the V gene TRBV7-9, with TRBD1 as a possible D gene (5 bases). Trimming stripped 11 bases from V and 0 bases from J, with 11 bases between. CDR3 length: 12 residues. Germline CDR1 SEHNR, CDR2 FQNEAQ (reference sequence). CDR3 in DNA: TGTGCCCTGGGGCGGAGCTCCTACGAGCAGTACTTC. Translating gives CALGRSSYEQYF.

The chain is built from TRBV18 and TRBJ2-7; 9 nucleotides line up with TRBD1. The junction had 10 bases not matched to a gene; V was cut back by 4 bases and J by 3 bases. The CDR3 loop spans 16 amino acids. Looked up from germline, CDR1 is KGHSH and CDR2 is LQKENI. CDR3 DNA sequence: TGTGCCAGCTCACTCAGGGACAGGGCCTCTCACTACGAGCAGTACTTC. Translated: CASSLRDRASHYEQYF.

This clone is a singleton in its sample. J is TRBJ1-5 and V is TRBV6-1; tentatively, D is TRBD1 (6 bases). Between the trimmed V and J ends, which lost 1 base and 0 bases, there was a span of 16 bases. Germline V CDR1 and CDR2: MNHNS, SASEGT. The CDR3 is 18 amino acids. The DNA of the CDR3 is TGTGCCAGCAGTGAAGAAAGGACGGACAGATATAGCAATCAGCCCCAGCATTTT. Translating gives CASSEERTDRYSNQPQHF.

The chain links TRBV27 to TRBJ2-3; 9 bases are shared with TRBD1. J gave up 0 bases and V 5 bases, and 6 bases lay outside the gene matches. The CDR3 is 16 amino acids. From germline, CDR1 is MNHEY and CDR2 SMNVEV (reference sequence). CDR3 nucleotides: TGTGCCAGCAGTCTAACAGGGGGCCCTAGCACAGATACGCAGTATTTT. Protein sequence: CASSLTGGPSTDTQYF.

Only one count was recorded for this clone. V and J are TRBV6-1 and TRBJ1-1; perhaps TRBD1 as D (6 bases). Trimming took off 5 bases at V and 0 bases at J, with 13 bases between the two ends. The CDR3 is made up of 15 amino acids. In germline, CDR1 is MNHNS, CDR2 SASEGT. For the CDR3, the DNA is TGTGCCAGCAGTCTCTCTTGGGACATGAACACTGAAGCTTTCTTT. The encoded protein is CASSLSWDMNTEAFF.

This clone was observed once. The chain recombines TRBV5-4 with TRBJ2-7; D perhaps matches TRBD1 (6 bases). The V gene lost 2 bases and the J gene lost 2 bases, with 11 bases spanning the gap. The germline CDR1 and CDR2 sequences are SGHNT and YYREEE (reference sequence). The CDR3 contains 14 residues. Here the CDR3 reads CASSFQGPTYEQYF. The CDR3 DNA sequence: TGTGCCAGCAGCTTCCAGGGGCCTACCTACGAGCAGTACTTC.

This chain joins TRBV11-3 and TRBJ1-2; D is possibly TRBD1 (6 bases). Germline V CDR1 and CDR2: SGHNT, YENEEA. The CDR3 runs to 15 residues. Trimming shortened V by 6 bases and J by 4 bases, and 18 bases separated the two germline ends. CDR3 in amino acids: CASRPPWGHSYGYTF. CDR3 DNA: TGTGCCAGCAGACCCCCATGGGGGCATAGCTATGGCTACACCTTC.

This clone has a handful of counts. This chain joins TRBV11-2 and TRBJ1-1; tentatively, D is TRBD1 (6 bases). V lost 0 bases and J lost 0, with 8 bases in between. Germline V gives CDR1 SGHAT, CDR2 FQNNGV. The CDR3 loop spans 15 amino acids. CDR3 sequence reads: CASSLEAGVNTEAFF. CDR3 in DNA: TGTGCCAGCAGCTTAGAGGCAGGGGTGAACACTGAAGCTTTCTTT. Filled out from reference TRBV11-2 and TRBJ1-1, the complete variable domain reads EAGVAQSPRYKIIEKRQSVAFWCNPISGHATLYWYQQILGQGPKLLIQFQNNGVVDDSQLPKDRFSAERLKGVDSTLKIQPAKLEDSAVYLCASSLEAGVNTEAFFGQGTRLTVV.